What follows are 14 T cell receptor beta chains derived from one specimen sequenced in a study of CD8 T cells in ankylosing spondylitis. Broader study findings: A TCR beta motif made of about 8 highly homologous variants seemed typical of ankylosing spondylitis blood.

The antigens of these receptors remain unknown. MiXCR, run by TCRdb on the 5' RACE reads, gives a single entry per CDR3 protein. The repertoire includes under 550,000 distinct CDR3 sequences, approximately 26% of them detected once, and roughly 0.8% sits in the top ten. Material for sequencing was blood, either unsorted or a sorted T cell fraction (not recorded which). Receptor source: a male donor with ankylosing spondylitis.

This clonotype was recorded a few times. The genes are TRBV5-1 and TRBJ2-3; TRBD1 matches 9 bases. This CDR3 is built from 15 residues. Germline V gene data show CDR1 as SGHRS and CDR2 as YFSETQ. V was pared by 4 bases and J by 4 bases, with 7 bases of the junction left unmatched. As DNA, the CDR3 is TGCGCCAGCAGCAACGACAGGGGGACCGCAGATACGCAGTATTTT. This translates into CASSNDRGTADTQYF.

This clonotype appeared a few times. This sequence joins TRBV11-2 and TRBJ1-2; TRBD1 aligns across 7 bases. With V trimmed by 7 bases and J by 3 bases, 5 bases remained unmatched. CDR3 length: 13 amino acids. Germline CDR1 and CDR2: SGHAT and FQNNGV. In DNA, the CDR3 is TGTGCCAGCACCCGGGACAGACACTATGGCTACACCTTC. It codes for CASTRDRHYGYTF.

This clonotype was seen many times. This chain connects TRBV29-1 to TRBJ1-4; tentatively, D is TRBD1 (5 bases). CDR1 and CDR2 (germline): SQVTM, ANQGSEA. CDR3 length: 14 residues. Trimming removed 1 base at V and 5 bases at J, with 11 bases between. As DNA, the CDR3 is TGCAGCGTTGAAGGGAGGGGTGACAATGAAAAACTGTTTTTT. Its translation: CSVEGRGDNEKLFF.

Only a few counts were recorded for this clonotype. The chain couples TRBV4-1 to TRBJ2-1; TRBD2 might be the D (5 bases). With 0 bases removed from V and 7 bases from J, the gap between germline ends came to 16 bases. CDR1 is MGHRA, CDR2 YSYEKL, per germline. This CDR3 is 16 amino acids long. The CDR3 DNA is TGCGCCAGCAGCCAAGATCTTGGGCTAGCAGTGAATGAGCAGTTCTTC. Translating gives CASSQDLGLAVNEQFF.

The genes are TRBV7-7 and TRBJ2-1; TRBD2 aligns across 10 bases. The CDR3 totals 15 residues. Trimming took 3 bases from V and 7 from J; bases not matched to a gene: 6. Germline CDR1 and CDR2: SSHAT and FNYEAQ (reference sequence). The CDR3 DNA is TGTGCCAGCAGCTTTCAACTAGCGGGGAAGAATGAGCAGTTCTTC. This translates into CASSFQLAGKNEQFF.

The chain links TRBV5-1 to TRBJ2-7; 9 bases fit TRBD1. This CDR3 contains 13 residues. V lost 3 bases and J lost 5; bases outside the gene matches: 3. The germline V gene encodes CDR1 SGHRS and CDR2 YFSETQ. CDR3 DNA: TGCGCCAGCAGCTGGGACAGGGAAGACGAGCAGTACTTC. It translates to CASSWDREDEQYF. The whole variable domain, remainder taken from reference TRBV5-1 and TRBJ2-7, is KAGVTQTPRYLIKTRGQQVTLSCSPISGHRSVSWYQQTPGQGLQFLFEYFSETQRNKGNFPGRFSGRQFSNSRSEMNVSTLELGDSALYLCASSWDREDEQYFGPGTRLTVT.

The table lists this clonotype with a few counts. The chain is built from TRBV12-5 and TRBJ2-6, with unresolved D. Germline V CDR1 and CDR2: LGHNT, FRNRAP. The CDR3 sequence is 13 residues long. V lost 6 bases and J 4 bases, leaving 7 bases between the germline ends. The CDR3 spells CASGMTGANVLTF. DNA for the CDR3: TGTGCTAGTGGGATGACCGGGGCCAACGTCCTGACTTTC. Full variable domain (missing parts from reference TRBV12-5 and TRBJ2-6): DARVTQTPRHKVTEMGQEVTMRCQPILGHNTVFWYRQTMMQGLELLAYFRNRAPLDDSGMPKDRFSAEMPDATLATLKIQPSEPRDSAVYFCASGMTGANVLTFGAGSRLTVL.

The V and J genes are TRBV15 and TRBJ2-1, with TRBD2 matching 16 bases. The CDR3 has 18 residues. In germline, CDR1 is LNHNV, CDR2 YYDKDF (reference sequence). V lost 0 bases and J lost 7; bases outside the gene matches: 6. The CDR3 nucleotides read TGTGCCACCAGCAGAGATTACCAGGGACTAGCGGGAGGGAATGAGCAGTTCTTC. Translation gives CATSRDYQGLAGGNEQFF.

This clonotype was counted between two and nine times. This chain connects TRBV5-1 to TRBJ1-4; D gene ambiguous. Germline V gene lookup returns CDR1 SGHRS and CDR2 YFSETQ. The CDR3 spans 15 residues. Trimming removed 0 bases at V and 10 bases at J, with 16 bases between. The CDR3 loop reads CASSLGQASSGKLFF. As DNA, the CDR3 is TGCGCCAGCAGCTTGGGGCAGGCCTCAAGTGGAAAACTGTTTTTT.

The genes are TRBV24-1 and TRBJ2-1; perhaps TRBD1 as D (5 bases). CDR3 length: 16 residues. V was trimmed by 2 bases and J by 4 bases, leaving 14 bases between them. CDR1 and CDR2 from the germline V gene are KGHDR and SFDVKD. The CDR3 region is CATSDSGAGLYNEQFF. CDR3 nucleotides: TGTGCCACCAGTGATTCAGGAGCAGGGCTATACAATGAGCAGTTCTTC.

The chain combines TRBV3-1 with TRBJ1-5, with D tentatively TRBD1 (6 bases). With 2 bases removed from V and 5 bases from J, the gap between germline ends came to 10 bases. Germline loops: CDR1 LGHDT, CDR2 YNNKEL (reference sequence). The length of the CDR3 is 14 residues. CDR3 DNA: TGTGCCAGCAGCCAAAATCAGGGGCATCAGCCCCAGCATTTT. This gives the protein CASSQNQGHQPQHF. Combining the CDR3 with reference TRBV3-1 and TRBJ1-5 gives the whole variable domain DTAVSQTPKYLVTQMGNDKSIKCEQNLGHDTMYWYKQDSKKFLKIMFSYNNKELIINETVPNRFSPKSPDKAHLNLHINSLELGDSAVYFCASSQNQGHQPQHFGDGTRLSIL.

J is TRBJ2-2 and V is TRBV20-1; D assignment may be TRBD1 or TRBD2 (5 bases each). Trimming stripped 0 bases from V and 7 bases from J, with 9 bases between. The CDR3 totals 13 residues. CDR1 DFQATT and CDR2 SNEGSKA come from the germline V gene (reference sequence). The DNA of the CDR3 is TGCAGTGCTAGAGAGGGGGAGTTCGGGGAGCTGTTTTTT. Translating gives CSAREGEFGELFF.

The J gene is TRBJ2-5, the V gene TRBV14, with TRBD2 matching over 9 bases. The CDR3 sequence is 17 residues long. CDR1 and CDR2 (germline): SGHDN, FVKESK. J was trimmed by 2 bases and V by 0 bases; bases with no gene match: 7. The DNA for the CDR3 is TGTGCCAGCAGCCAAGAGATGGGTCTAGCGGGACAAGAGACCCAGTACTTC. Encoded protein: CASSQEMGLAGQETQYF.

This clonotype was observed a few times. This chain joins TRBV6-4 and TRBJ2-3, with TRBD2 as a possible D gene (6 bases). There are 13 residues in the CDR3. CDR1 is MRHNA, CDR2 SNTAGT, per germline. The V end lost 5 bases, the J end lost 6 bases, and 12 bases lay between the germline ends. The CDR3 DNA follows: TGTGCCAGCAGTATTCGGGAGACGGATACGCAGTATTTT. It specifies CASSIRETDTQYF.